This T cell receptor (beta chain) was documented in a study of cytomegalovirus exposure and HLA in healthy donors. The primer mix had 60 Vbeta and 13 Jbeta primers. Sequencing was performed with immunoSEQ multiplex PCR; in TCRdb, only in-frame clones are kept and a portion is missing. The table shows 250,000 or so clones, with about nine tenths occurring only once. The sample consisted of PBMCs. This receptor was obtained from a girl aged 2-10 years in good health and CMV-seronegative.

CDR3 in amino acids: CAISESPGLGIEQFF. CDR3 DNA: TGTGCCATCAGTGAGTCGCCCGGACTAGGGATTGAGCAGTTCTTC. V is TRBV10-3 and J is TRBJ2-1; 7 bases are shared with TRBD2. This CDR3 spans 15 amino acids. V lost 0 bases to trimming and J lost 9 bases; unmatched junction nucleotides: 8. CDR1 is ENHRY, CDR2 SYGVKD, per germline.